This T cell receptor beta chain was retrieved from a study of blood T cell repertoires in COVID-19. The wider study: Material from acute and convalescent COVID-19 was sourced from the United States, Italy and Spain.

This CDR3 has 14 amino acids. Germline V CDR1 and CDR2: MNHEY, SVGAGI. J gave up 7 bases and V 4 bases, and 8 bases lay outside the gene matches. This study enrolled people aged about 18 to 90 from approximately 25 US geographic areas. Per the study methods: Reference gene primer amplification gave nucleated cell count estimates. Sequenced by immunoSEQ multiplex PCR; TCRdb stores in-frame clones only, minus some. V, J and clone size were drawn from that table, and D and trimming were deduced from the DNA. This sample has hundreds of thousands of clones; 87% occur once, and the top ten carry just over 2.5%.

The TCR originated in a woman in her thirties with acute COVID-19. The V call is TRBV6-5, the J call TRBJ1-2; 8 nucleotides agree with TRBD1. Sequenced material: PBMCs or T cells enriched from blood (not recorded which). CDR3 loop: CASSSGQGLSGYTF. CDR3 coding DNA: TGTGCCAGCAGTTCAGGACAGGGATTAAGTGGCTACACCTTC.